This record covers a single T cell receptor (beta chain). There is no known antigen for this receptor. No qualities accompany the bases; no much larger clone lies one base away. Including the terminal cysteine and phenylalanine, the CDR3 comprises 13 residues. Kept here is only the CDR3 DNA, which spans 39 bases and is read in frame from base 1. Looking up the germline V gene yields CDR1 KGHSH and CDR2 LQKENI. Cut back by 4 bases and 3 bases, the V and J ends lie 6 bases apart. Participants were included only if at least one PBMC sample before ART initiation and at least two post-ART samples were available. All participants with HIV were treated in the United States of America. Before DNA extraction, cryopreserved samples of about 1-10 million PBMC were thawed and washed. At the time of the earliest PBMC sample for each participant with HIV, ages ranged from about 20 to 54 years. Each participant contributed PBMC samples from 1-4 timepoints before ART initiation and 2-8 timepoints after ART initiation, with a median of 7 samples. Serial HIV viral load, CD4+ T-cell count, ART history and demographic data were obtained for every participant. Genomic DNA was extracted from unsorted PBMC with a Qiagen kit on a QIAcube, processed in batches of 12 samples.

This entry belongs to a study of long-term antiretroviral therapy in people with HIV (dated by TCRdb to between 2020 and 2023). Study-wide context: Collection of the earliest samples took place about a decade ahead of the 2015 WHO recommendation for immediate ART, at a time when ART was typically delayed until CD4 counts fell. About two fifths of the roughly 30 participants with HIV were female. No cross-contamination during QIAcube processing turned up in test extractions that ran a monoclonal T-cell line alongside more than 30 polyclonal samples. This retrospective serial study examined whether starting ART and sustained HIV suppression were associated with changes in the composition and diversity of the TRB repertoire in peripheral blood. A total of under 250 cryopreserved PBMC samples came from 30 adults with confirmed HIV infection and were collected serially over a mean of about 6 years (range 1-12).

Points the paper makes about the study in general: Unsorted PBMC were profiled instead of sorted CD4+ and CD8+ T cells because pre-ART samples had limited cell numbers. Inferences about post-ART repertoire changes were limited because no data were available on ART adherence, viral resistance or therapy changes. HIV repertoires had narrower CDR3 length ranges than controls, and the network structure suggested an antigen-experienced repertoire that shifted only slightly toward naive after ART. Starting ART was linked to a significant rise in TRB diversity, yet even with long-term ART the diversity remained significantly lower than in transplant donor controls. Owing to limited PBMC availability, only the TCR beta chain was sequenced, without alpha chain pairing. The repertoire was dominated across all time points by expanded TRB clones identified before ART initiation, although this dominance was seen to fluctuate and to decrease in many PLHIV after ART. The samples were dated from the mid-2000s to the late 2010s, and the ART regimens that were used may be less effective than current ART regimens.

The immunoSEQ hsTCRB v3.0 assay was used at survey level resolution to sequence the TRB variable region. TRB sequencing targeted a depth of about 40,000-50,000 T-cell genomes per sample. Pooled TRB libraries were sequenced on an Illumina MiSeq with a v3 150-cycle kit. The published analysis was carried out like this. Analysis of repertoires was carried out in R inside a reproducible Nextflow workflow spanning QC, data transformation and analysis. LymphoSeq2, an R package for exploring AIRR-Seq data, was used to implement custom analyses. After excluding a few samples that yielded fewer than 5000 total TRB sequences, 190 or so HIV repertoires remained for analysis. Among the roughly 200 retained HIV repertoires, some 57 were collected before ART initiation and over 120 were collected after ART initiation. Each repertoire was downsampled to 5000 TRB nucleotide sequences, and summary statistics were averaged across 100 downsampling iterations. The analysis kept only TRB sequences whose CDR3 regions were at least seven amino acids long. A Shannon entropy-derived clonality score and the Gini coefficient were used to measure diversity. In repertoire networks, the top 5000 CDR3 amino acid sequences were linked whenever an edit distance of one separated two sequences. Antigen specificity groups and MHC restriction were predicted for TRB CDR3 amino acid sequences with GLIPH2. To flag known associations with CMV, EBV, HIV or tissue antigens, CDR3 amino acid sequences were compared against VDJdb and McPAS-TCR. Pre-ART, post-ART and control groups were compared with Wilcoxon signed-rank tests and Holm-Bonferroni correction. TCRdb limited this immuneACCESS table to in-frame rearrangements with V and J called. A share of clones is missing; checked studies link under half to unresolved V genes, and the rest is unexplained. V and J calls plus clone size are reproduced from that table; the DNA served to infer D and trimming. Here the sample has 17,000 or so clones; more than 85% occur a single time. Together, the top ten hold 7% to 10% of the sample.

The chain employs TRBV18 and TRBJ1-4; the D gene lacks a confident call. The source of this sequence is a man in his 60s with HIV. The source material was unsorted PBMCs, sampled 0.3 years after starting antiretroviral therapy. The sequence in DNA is TGTGCCAGCTCACGTCGGGCTAATGAAAAACTGTTTTTT. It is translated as CASSRRANEKLFF.